This TCR beta chain comes out of a study of shared clonotypes between healthy human individuals. V lost 3 bases and J 0 bases, leaving 11 bases between the germline ends. Germline V gene data show CDR1 as MNHNS and CDR2 as SASEGT. The CDR3 spans 15 residues. TCRdb keeps only in-frame clones here, not all; method: immunoSEQ multiplex PCR. This repertoire shows around 2.3 million clones, 95% found once; its top ten account for around 0.13%. The chain is built from TRBV6-1 and TRBJ1-1; D possibly corresponds to TRBD1 (5 bases). Sequencing was performed on naive CD4+ T cells sorted from blood. Subset in this sample: CD45RA+ positively selected. The clonotype originates from a man aged 18 to 29 in good health. The CDR3 bases are TGTGCCAGCAGTGAGGGGGGAAGGATGAACACTGAAGCTTTCTTT. Encoded protein: CASSEGGRMNTEAFF.